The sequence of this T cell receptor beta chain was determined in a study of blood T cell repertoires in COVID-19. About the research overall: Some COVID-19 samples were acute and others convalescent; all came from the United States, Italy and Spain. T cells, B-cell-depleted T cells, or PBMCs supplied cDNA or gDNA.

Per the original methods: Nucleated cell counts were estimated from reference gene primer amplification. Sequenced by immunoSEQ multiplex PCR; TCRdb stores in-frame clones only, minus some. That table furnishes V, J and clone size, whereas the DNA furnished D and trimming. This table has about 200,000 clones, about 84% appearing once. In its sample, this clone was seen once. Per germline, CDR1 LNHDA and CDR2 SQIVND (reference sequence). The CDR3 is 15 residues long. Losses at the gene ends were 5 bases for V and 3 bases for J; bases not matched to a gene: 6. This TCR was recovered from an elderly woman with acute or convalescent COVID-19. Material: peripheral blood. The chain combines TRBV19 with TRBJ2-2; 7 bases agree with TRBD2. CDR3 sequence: CASSPRGGDTGELFF. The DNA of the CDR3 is TGTGCCAGTAGTCCCCGGGGAGGGGACACCGGGGAGCTGTTTTTT.